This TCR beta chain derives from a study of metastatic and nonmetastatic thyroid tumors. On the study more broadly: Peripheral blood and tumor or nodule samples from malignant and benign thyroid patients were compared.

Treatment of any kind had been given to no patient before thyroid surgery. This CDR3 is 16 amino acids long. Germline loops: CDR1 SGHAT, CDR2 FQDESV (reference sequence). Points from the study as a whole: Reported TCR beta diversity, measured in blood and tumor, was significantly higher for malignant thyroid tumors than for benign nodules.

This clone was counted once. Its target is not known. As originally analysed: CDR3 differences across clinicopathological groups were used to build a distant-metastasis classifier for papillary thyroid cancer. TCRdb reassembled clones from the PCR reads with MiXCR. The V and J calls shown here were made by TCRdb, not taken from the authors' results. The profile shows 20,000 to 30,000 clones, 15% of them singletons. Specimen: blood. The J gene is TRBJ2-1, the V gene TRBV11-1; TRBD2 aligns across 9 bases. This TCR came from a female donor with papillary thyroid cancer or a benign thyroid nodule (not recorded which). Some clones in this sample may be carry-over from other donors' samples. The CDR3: CSTSLDVSGSGLKQFF. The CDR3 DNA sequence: TGTTCCACCAGCTTAGATGTTAGCGGGAGTGGTCTAAAGCAGTTCTTC.